Sequencing of this T cell receptor beta chain was carried out in a study of neurological immune-mediated disorders (dated by TCRdb to the late 2010s). At the level of the whole study: Peripheral blood TCR-beta repertoires from HTLV-I-associated myelopathy (HAM/TSP) patients, multiple sclerosis patients and healthy controls were compared by UMI-based sequencing. Alongside PBMC samples, the set of some 98 TCR-beta libraries contained longitudinal samples, technical triplicates, and paired CD4+ and CD8+ T-cell subsets that had been sorted. The cohort comprised about 68 subjects: about 15 HAM/TSP patients, some 35 multiple sclerosis patients and 20 or so healthy controls. The paper's findings and limits, for the study overall: Expanded clones from different subjects shared no identical CDR3 amino acid sequences, which suggests that TCR-beta repertoires were private in all groups. TCR clonal expansion was greatest in HAM/TSP patients and smallest in MS patients, who ranked below even healthy controls.

The healthy controls were volunteers from blood banks in Maryland, USA. For unsorted PBMC libraries, 2 million PBMCs were used after storage in RNAlater at -80 degrees C until RNA extraction. PBMCs were separated from peripheral blood using Ficoll-Hypaque density gradient centrifugation and then cryopreserved in liquid nitrogen. This clonotype came up many times. Its antigen specificity is not known. There are no base qualities to consult, and no much larger clone falls within one base. To synthesize cDNA, template-switch 5'RACE was performed with a primer carrying a 10-nucleotide random unique molecular identifier so that each TCR transcript was tagged. Each sequencing run produced over 200 million TCR-beta sequences covering 15-18 subjects. The RNeasy kit was used to extract total RNA. Using the KAPA Real-time Library Amplification kit, TCR-beta VDJ regions were amplified with primers for the TCR constant region and the 5'RACE anchor. Sample indexes and Illumina adaptors were added in a first PCR, after which library yield was increased in a second PCR. After Ampure bead purification, the roughly 650 bp TCR product was size-selected on a 2% E-gel SizeSelection system. Before pooling, library quality was checked on a Bioanalyzer, concentration was measured with Qubit, and libraries were quantified with the Kapa Library Quantification kit. Paired-end 2 x 150 bp sequencing of the libraries was performed on an Illumina HiSeq 2500. To increase sequence diversity, roughly 23-30% phiX was spiked into each library pool. Under the source paper's analysis protocol: Quality-filtered reads were processed with the UMI-based MiGEC pipeline, which removed over 85% of raw TCR sequences during error correction. IMGT germline references were used for alignment of VDJ genes, and clonotypes were defined by a unique CDR3 amino acid sequence together with V-J genes. Clonal expansion, Shannon diversity and CDR3 relatedness (CalcPairwiseDistances, ClusterSamples) were evaluated with VDJtools, and phylogenetic trees were built with CLCbio workbench. Clones with at least 8 unique UMIs were defined as expanded, with this threshold being based on coefficient-of-variation modelling across technical triplicates. TCRdb reprocessing: public reads trimmed at Q25 with fastp, clones called with MiXCR, in-frame beta chains kept. Under each unique CDR3 protein, matching rows form one entry showing the most common genes and DNA. The V and J calls, along with clone size, are taken from TCRdb and not from the paper's own processing. Recorded for this sample are 30,000 or so distinct CDR3 sequences; about 4.8% of them occurred a single time. The ten most abundant clones make up about 21% of the sample.

The CDR3 runs 11 residues from the cysteine to the phenylalanine. Only the CDR3 region is kept as DNA, spanning 33 bases read in frame from base 1. According to the germline V gene (reference sequence), CDR1 reads DFQATT and CDR2 reads SNEGSKA. The receptor was derived from a man in his late teens or twenties in good health. The source material was PBMCs. Rearrangement joined TRBV20-1 to TRBJ2-1; TRBD2 might be the D gene, on 6 matching bases. The CDR3 reads CSWRVNNEQFF. The DNA sequence is TGCAGCTGGAGGGTGAACAATGAGCAGTTCTTC.